This T cell receptor beta chain was captured by sequencing in a study of blood T cell repertoires in COVID-19 (dated by TCRdb to the early 2020s). About the full investigation: The collaborator samples originated in the United States, Italy and Spain and spanned the acute and convalescent phases of COVID-19. Where available, HLA class I and class II types were taken from metadata supplied by the sample provider and were not determined by assay-based typing. The prospective study material was composed of cDNA or gDNA derived from T cells, B-cell-depleted T cells, or PBMCs. Sample metadata almost always included a de-identified subject ID, COVID-19 status, age in years and sex. The dataset comprised deeply sampled blood TCRbeta repertoires from subjects exposed to, actively infected with, or recovered from COVID-19. Samples came from the ongoing ImmuneRACE study (first 160 participants) plus 1,254 subjects from 6 global collaborators. The repertoires were released in a freely available public database intended as a resource for research on the immune response to SARS-CoV-2.

The collaborating institutions used their own protocols to collect whole blood in K2EDTA tubes. For TCRbeta analysis, collaborators shipped samples in one of three forms: frozen whole blood, isolated PBMCs, or DNA extracted from either of those sample types. The V and J ends are trimmed by 2 bases and 5 bases, leaving 13 bases between them. The cysteine opens and the phenylalanine closes a CDR3 of 14 amino acids. The entry retains the CDR3 DNA only, 42 bases that are in frame from base 1. Sequences SGHRS (CDR1) and YFSETQ (CDR2) are obtained from the germline V gene. Summary of the overall study and its limitations: How much clinical and demographic metadata was included differed by source and by participant, and the metadata was provided uncurated.

A remark on this clone: Its antigen is still unknown. Base qualities are not at hand, and no much larger clone is one base apart.

TCRbeta CDR3 regions were amplified from genomic DNA by means of the immunoSEQ Assay, a bias-controlled multiplex PCR. Turning to the authors' computational methods: The number of nucleated cells in each sample was estimated by amplification of reference gene primers within the assay. Sequence reads were collapsed and filtered to measure the absolute abundance of every unique TCRbeta CDR3 rearrangement. Productive Simpson clonality was computed per sample as the square root of Simpson's diversity index over productive rearrangements. TCRdb holds this immuneACCESS table with in-frame rearrangements only. Some clones are missing; in checked studies, unresolved V genes explain under half, and the rest has no known cause. Clone size and the V and J calls come from that table; the DNA yielded D and trimming. The sample yields tens of thousands of clones; roughly 90% were counted once. 2.5% to 3% of the sample belongs to the ten largest clones.

Sequencing used peripheral blood. This clonotype originated in a human donor in a cohort sampled during active COVID-19. The sequence joins TRBV5-1 to TRBJ2-5, and TRBD1 may be the D gene, going by 6 matching bases. DNA sequence: TGCGCCAGCAGCTTATCAGGGGCTACGGAGACCCAGTACTTC. Translated, this gives CASSLSGATETQYF. The CDR3, completed at both ends by the reference TRBV5-1 and TRBJ2-5 genes, gives the full variable domain KAGVTQTPRYLIKTRGQQVTLSCSPISGHRSVSWYQQTPGQGLQFLFEYFSETQRNKGNFPGRFSGRQFSNSRSEMNVSTLELGDSALYLCASSLSGATETQYFGPGTRLLVL.